The TCR beta chain under discussion was sequenced for a study of blood T cell repertoires in COVID-19. The overall study: COVID-19 samples collected from the United States, Italy and Spain covered acute and convalescent phases.

This clone was seen only once. Per the original data handling: Quantification of nucleated cells was approximated via reference gene primer amplification. This table comes from immunoSEQ multiplex PCR, and its TCRdb copy is limited to in-frame clones, with some not included. For V, J and clone size, that table is used; D and trimming come from the DNA. The sample records 400,000 to 450,000 clones, roughly 89% being singletons. The sequence derives from a woman aged 25 to 45 with active or convalescent COVID-19. The sequencing input was peripheral blood.

The DNA of the CDR3 is TGTGCCAGCAGCGTAGGACAGATCTCCTACGAGCAGTACTTC. It yields the protein CASSVGQISYEQYF. The rearrangement joins TRBV6-5 to TRBJ2-7; D may be TRBD1 (6 bases). CDR3 size: 14 residues. V was trimmed by 6 bases and J by 0 bases, leaving 12 bases between them. Germline CDR1 is MNHEY and CDR2 is SVGAGI.